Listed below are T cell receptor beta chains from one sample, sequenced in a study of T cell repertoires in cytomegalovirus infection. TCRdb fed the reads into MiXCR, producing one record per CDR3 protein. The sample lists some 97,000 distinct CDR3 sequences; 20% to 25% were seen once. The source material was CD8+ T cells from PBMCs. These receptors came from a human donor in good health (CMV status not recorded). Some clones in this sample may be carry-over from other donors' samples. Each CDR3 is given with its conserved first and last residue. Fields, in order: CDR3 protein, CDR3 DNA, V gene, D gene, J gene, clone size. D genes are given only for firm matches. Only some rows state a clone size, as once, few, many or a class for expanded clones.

CDR3 protein: CAIRTGEHEQFF; CDR3 DNA: TGTGCCATCAGGACAGGGGAACACGAGCAGTTCTTC; V gene: TRBV10-3; D gene: TRBD1; J gene: TRBJ2-1; clone size: -
CDR3 protein: CASSYAAGGADTQYF; CDR3 DNA: TGTGCCAGCAGTTATGCAGCGGGAGGGGCAGATACGCAGTATTTT; V gene: TRBV6-2/TRBV6-3; D gene: TRBD2; J gene: TRBJ2-3; clone size: few
CDR3 protein: CASSQDREQYF; CDR3 DNA: TGTGCCAGCAGCCAAGATCGGGAGCAGTACTTC; V gene: TRBV14; D gene: -; J gene: TRBJ2-5; clone size: few
CDR3 protein: CASSLRGGPKNEQFF; CDR3 DNA: TGCGCCAGTTCCCTAAGAGGAGGGCCGAAGAATGAGCAGTTCTTC; V gene: TRBV10-1; D gene: -; J gene: TRBJ2-1; clone size: -
CDR3 protein: CASRTGSWGGPNTEAFF; CDR3 DNA: TGTGCCAGCAGAACCGGATCCTGGGGGGGGCCGAACACTGAAGCTTTCTTT; V gene: TRBV7-2; D gene: -; J gene: TRBJ1-1; clone size: many
CDR3 protein: CASSLQGGPETQYF; CDR3 DNA: TGTGCCAGCAGCTTGCAGGGGGGGCCGGAGACCCAGTACTTC; V gene: TRBV5-4; D gene: -; J gene: TRBJ2-5; clone size: few
CDR3 protein: CASSQPDRSYYSGNTIYF; CDR3 DNA: TGTGCCAGCAGTCAGCCGGACAGGTCCTACTACTCTGGAAACACCATATATTTT; V gene: TRBV6-1; D gene: TRBD1; J gene: TRBJ1-3; clone size: many
CDR3 protein: CASSARPSRLAVGTDTQYF; CDR3 DNA: TGTGCCAGCAGCGCCCGCCCCTCCCGACTAGCGGTTGGGACAGATACGCAGTATTTT; V gene: TRBV7-2; D gene: TRBD2; J gene: TRBJ2-3; clone size: many
CDR3 protein: CSAAEDLQETQYF; CDR3 DNA: TGCAGTGCTGCCGAGGACTTACAAGAGACCCAGTACTTC; V gene: TRBV20-1; D gene: -; J gene: TRBJ2-5; clone size: few
CDR3 protein: CASSYQLLAEQFF; CDR3 DNA: TGTGCCAGCAGTTACCAGTTGTTGGCTGAGCAGTTCTTC; V gene: TRBV6-2/TRBV6-3; D gene: -; J gene: TRBJ2-1; clone size: few
CDR3 protein: CASSLRGQEETQYF; CDR3 DNA: TGTGCCAGCAGCTTAAGGGGACAGGAGGAGACCCAGTACTTC; V gene: TRBV11-3; D gene: TRBD1; J gene: TRBJ2-5; clone size: -
CDR3 protein: CASSLVGGASTDTQYF; CDR3 DNA: TGTGCCAGCAGCTTAGTTGGCGGGGCTAGCACAGATACGCAGTATTTT; V gene: TRBV7-2; D gene: -; J gene: TRBJ2-3; clone size: -
CDR3 protein: CATYQRLNPYNEQFF; CDR3 DNA: TGTGCCACCTATCAGAGACTAAACCCCTACAATGAGCAGTTCTTC; V gene: TRBV12-3/TRBV12-4; D gene: -; J gene: TRBJ2-1; clone size: few
CDR3 protein: CASSLVWTSGSTDTQYF; CDR3 DNA: TGTGCCAGCAGCTTAGTGTGGACTAGCGGAAGCACAGATACGCAGTATTTT; V gene: TRBV7-2; D gene: TRBD2; J gene: TRBJ2-3; clone size: many
CDR3 protein: CASSHQTLSSYNEQFF; CDR3 DNA: TGCGCCAGCAGCCACCAGACTTTAAGCTCCTACAATGAGCAGTTCTTC; V gene: TRBV5-1; D gene: -; J gene: TRBJ2-1; clone size: -
CDR3 protein: CASSFPSVRKDGYTF; CDR3 DNA: TGTGCCAGCAGCTTCCCGTCGGTGAGGAAGGATGGCTACACCTTC; V gene: TRBV7-9; D gene: -; J gene: TRBJ1-2; clone size: many
CDR3 protein: CASSSGTGGRGANVLTF; CDR3 DNA: TGTGCCAGCAGTTCCGGGACAGGGGGTCGCGGGGCCAACGTCCTGACTTTC; V gene: TRBV6-2/TRBV6-3; D gene: TRBD1; J gene: TRBJ2-6; clone size: many
CDR3 protein: CASSFGGDGYTF; CDR3 DNA: TGTGCCAGCAGCTTTGGGGGGGATGGCTACACCTTC; V gene: TRBV7-9; D gene: -; J gene: TRBJ1-2; clone size: few
CDR3 protein: CASSGGGEAFF; CDR3 DNA: TGTGCCAGCAGTGGAGGGGGCGAGGCTTTCTTT; V gene: TRBV25-1; D gene: TRBD1; J gene: TRBJ1-1; clone size: many
CDR3 protein: CASSFTGVNTGELFF; CDR3 DNA: TGTGCCAGCAGCTTTACAGGGGTGAACACCGGGGAGCTGTTTTTT; V gene: TRBV13; D gene: TRBD1; J gene: TRBJ2-2; clone size: few
CDR3 protein: CASKITRTDTQYF; CDR3 DNA: TGTGCCAGTAAAATAACTCGCACAGATACGCAGTATTTT; V gene: TRBV6-5; D gene: -; J gene: TRBJ2-3; clone size: few
CDR3 protein: CASSYRTGGVGTSPLHF; CDR3 DNA: TGTGCCAGCAGCTACCGGACAGGGGGGGTCGGTACCTCACCCCTCCACTTT; V gene: TRBV5-6; D gene: TRBD1; J gene: TRBJ1-6; clone size: -
CDR3 protein: CASSSTGQPNTGELFF; CDR3 DNA: TGTGCCAGCAGCTCCACTGGACAGCCCAACACCGGGGAGCTGTTTTTT; V gene: TRBV7-9; D gene: -; J gene: TRBJ2-2; clone size: many
CDR3 protein: CASSGQWNEAFF; CDR3 DNA: TGTGCCAGCAGCGGACAGTGGAATGAAGCTTTCTTT; V gene: TRBV7-9; D gene: -; J gene: TRBJ1-1; clone size: few
CDR3 protein: CASSLYDTGTDTQYF; CDR3 DNA: TGTGCCAGCAGTTTATACGACACAGGCACAGATACGCAGTATTTT; V gene: TRBV27; D gene: -; J gene: TRBJ2-3; clone size: many
CDR3 protein: CASSLKPEDRGDLNTEAFF; CDR3 DNA: TGTGCCAGCAGCTTAAAGCCGGAGGACAGGGGCGACTTGAACACTGAAGCTTTCTTT; V gene: TRBV7-2; D gene: TRBD1; J gene: TRBJ1-1; clone size: many
CDR3 protein: CASSHLSSGGTSPGEQFF; CDR3 DNA: TGCGCCAGCAGCCATCTATCCAGCGGAGGGACTTCGCCCGGTGAGCAGTTCTTC; V gene: TRBV4-3; D gene: -; J gene: TRBJ2-1; clone size: few
CDR3 protein: CASSSHTGAKNIQYF; CDR3 DNA: TGTGCCAGCAGCTCCCACACTGGAGCCAAAAACATTCAGTACTTC; V gene: TRBV11-2; D gene: -; J gene: TRBJ2-4; clone size: -
CDR3 protein: CASSQGSHEQYF; CDR3 DNA: TGTGCCAGCAGCCAAGGTTCGCACGAGCAGTACTTC; V gene: TRBV14; D gene: -; J gene: TRBJ2-7; clone size: -
CDR3 protein: CASSLWTPERTGGPILAKNIQYF; CDR3 DNA: TGTGCCAGCAGCTTATGGACCCCCGAGCGGACAGGGGGCCCAATCCTAGCCAAAAACATTCAGTACTTC; V gene: TRBV7-3; D gene: TRBD1; J gene: TRBJ2-4; clone size: -
CDR3 protein: CSVVRETKNIQYF; CDR3 DNA: TGCAGCGTTGTCAGGGAAACCAAAAACATTCAGTACTTC; V gene: TRBV29-1; D gene: -; J gene: TRBJ2-4; clone size: many
CDR3 protein: CSASLGLNEQFF; CDR3 DNA: TGCAGTGCTAGTCTCGGCCTCAATGAGCAGTTCTTC; V gene: TRBV20-1; D gene: -; J gene: TRBJ2-1; clone size: -
CDR3 protein: CASLLMNRELSSYEQYF; CDR3 DNA: TGTGCCAGCCTTCTAATGAACAGGGAGTTGAGCTCCTACGAGCAGTACTTC; V gene: TRBV6-9; D gene: -; J gene: TRBJ2-7; clone size: many
CDR3 protein: CASRLTRSDRASNYGYTF; CDR3 DNA: TGTGCCAGCAGACTAACCCGATCAGACAGGGCCTCTAACTATGGCTACACCTTC; V gene: TRBV12-3/TRBV12-4; D gene: TRBD1; J gene: TRBJ1-2; clone size: few
CDR3 protein: CSARDLTSGYEQYF; CDR3 DNA: TGCAGTGCTAGAGACTTGACTAGCGGCTACGAGCAGTACTTC; V gene: TRBV20-1; D gene: TRBD2; J gene: TRBJ2-7; clone size: many
CDR3 protein: CASSLGGTGELFF; CDR3 DNA: TGTGCCAGCAGCTTGGGGGGAACCGGGGAGCTGTTTTTT; V gene: TRBV7-2; D gene: -; J gene: TRBJ2-2; clone size: many
CDR3 protein: CASSRLDKNTEAFF; CDR3 DNA: TGTGCCAGCAGCCGACTCGATAAAAACACTGAAGCTTTCTTT; V gene: TRBV7-9; D gene: -; J gene: TRBJ1-1; clone size: many
CDR3 protein: CASSKGWNEQFF; CDR3 DNA: TGTGCCAGCAGCAAGGGTTGGAATGAGCAGTTCTTC; V gene: TRBV7-6; D gene: -; J gene: TRBJ2-1; clone size: many
CDR3 protein: CASSLTGGTYQETQYF; CDR3 DNA: TGTGCCAGCAGCCTAACAGGGGGAACGTACCAAGAGACCCAGTACTTC; V gene: TRBV7-3; D gene: TRBD1; J gene: TRBJ2-5; clone size: -
CDR3 protein: CASRVGGYTF; CDR3 DNA: TGTGCCAGCAGGGTCGGCGGCTACACCTTC; V gene: TRBV7-9; D gene: -; J gene: TRBJ1-2; clone size: few
CDR3 protein: CASSSAGTSVYNEQFF; CDR3 DNA: TGTGCCAGCAGCTCCGCCGGGACTAGCGTCTATAATGAGCAGTTCTTC; V gene: TRBV7-6; D gene: TRBD2; J gene: TRBJ2-1; clone size: few
CDR3 protein: CASYGRGGTYEQYF; CDR3 DNA: TGTGCCAGCTACGGGCGTGGAGGGACCTACGAGCAGTACTTC; V gene: TRBV6-4; D gene: -; J gene: TRBJ2-7; clone size: few